This T cell receptor (beta chain) emerged from a study of PD-1 blockade in classical Hodgkin lymphoma. The study, taken as a whole, reports: By cycle point C4D1, TCR diversity had risen significantly in CD4+ cells (but not CD8+ cells).

CDR3 length equals 14 residues. In germline, CDR1 is ENHRY, CDR2 SYGVKD. The ends were cut back, 5 bases at V and 4 bases at J, with 14 bases in the middle. All patients relapsed after autologous stem cell transplantation, and brentuximab vedotin exposure varied. Magnetic negative selection purified CD4+ T cells from thawed PBMCs. Sequenced by immunoSEQ multiplex PCR; TCRdb stores in-frame clones only, minus some. The table lists about 12,000 clones, around 80% of them singletons. As for this clone: What it binds is unknown.

The clonotype was recovered from a human donor with classical Hodgkin lymphoma. The chain employs TRBV10-3 and TRBJ1-2; weak D call: TRBD1 (6 bases). The sequenced sample was CD4+ T cells from blood, obtained at baseline. The DNA for the CDR3 is TGTGCCATCAGTTCGGCAGGGGTGGGCTATGGCTACACCTTC. It translates to CAISSAGVGYGYTF.